This T cell receptor beta chain was retrieved from a study of technical replicates of blood from several donors. This table comes from immunoSEQ multiplex PCR, and its TCRdb copy is limited to in-frame clones, with some not included. The table records fewer than 100,000 clones, 95% to 98% of them present only once. The CDR3 loop spans 14 amino acids. The V end was cut by 3 bases, the J end by 4 bases, with 12 bases between. Germline CDR1 MNHEY, CDR2 SMNVEV (reference sequence). The sequencing sample was made of T cells isolated from PBMCs. This chain joins TRBV27 and TRBJ2-5; maybe TRBD2 (5 bases). The clonotype comes from a human donor in good health. The CDR3 coding sequence is TGTGCCAGCAGTTTCGGGGATGACCGAGAGACCCAGTACTTC. Its protein product is CASSFGDDRETQYF.